What follows are 7 T cell receptor beta chains derived from one specimen sequenced in a study of blood T cell repertoires in COVID-19. Only in-frame clones appear in the TCRdb table, and some are missing; sequencing was by immunoSEQ multiplex PCR. The sample lists approximately 260,000 clones, 80% to 90% occurring once. The specimen was PBMCs or T cells enriched from blood (not recorded which). These receptors originate from a woman aged 50 to 60 who had been exposed to COVID-19.

Points on this clone: A junction boundary mismatches the germline segment, possibly from a read error. This chain uses TRBV6-5 with TRBJ1-1, with TRBD1 matching over 8 bases. This CDR3 region has 11 residues. Per germline, CDR1 MNHEY and CDR2 SVGAGI. The CDR3 protein is CASRSGQGQLF. DNA for the CDR3: TGTGCCAGCAGGTCCGGACAGGGCCAACTCTTT.

The chain is built from TRBV15 and TRBJ1-6; D not resolved. Germline CDR1 reads LNHNV; CDR2 reads YYDKDF (reference sequence). V lost 3 bases and J 7 bases, leaving 4 bases between the germline ends. CDR3 length: 12 amino acids. CDR3 nucleotides: TGTGCCACCAGCAGCTTGAATTCACCCCTCCACTTT. Amino acids: CATSSLNSPLHF. The whole variable domain, filled in from reference TRBV15 and TRBJ1-6, reads DAMVIQNPRYQVTQFGKPVTLSCSQTLNHNVMYWYQQKSSQAPKLLFHYYDKDFNNEADTPDNFQSRRPNTSFCFLDIRSPGLGDTAMYLCATSSLNSPLHFGNGTRLTVT.

The V gene is TRBV28, the J gene TRBJ2-1, with TRBD1 as a possible D gene (6 bases). Germline values: CDR1 MDHEN, CDR2 SYDVKM. There are 14 residues in the CDR3. Deletions cut 3 bases from V and 2 bases from J, with 8 bases between. The CDR3 region is CASSFQGPYNEQFF. The CDR3 DNA sequence: TGTGCCAGCAGTTTTCAGGGGCCCTACAATGAGCAGTTCTTC.

The rearrangement uses TRBV21-1 and TRBJ1-3; the table names TRBD1, a call not compared with the DNA. TRBV21-1 is a known pseudogene. This CDR3 is 20 amino acids long. CDR3 DNA sequence: TGTGCCAGCACCCCTATAAGGGACAGTCACTTCCTCAGCTCTGGAAACACCATATATTTT. Translated: CASTPIRDSHFLSSGNTIYF.

The gene calls are TRBV20-1 and TRBJ1-2; D ambiguous. Germline loops: CDR1 DFQATT, CDR2 SNEGSKA (reference sequence). V was pared by 6 bases and J by 8 bases, with 13 bases between. The CDR3 runs to 11 residues. The CDR3 protein is CSALRGGGYTF. The CDR3 DNA sequence: TGCAGTGCCCTCCGGGGAGGCGGCTACACCTTC.

This clone has only a few counts. V usage is TRBV29-1 and J usage is TRBJ1-2, with D uncertain. Germline V lookup: CDR1 SQVTM, CDR2 ANQGSEA. This CDR3 comprises 14 residues. V was clipped by 6 bases and J by 3 bases, with 17 bases between them. The CDR3 sequence is CSVADSESYYGYTF. The CDR3 nucleotides are TGCAGCGTAGCTGACTCGGAATCGTACTATGGCTACACCTTC.

This sequence joins TRBV5-8 and TRBJ2-3, with a tentative D call TRBD2 (5 bases). CDR3 length equals 14 residues. The V gene's germline CDR1 is SGHTS and CDR2 YDEGEE. The V end was cut by 0 bases, the J end by 6 bases, with 11 bases between. DNA for the CDR3: TGTGCCAGCAGCTTGGGGACTGGGATTGATACGCAGTATTTT. It yields the protein CASSLGTGIDTQYF.